The rows below give T cell receptor beta chains drawn from one sample of a study of T cell repertoires in breast cancer. TCRdb used MiXCR to reprocess the emulsion pairing reads, holding one entry per CDR3 protein. The table has some 600 distinct CDR3 sequences, around half seen once; the top ten hold approximately 94%. Sequenced: CD8+ T cells. These receptors were obtained from a pool of human donors with breast cancer or a healthy control (not recorded which). CDR3s include the opening cysteine and the closing phenylalanine or tryptophan. A D gene is named only where the DNA matches it firmly. Not every row has a clone size; where given, it reads once, few, many or a size class.

clone size	D gene	V gene	CDR3 length	J gene	CDR3 protein	CDR3 DNA
NA	NA	TRBV7-6	17	TRBJ1-3	CASSLGIGTLSGNTIYF	TGTGCCAGCAGCTTAGGTATCGGCACCCTCTCTGGAAACACCATATATTTT
few	NA	TRBV6-5	14	TRBJ2-7	CASTAGQSSYEQYF	TGTGCCAGCACCGCGGGACAGAGCTCCTACGAGCAGTACTTC
NA	TRBD2	TRBV7-2	16	TRBJ2-7	CASSFWRGANWNEQYF	TGTGCCAGCAGCTTTTGGCGGGGGGCTAATTGGAATGAGCAGTACTTC
few	TRBD1	TRBV10-1	12	TRBJ1-4	CASRADRAELFF	TGCGCCAGCAGGGCAGACAGGGCGGAACTGTTTTTT
NA	NA	TRBV7-3	13	TRBJ1-2	CASSLTVGYGYTF	TGTGCCAGCAGCTTAACCGTTGGCTATGGCTACACCTTC
few	NA	TRBV7-2	15	TRBJ2-7	CASSPPGAEFHEQYF	TGTGCCAGCAGCCCTCCCGGGGCAGAATTCCACGAGCAGTACTTC
few	NA	TRBV7-2	14	TRBJ1-2	CASRLRGSNYGYTF	TGTGCCAGCAGGCTCAGGGGATCTAACTATGGCTACACCTTC
NA	NA	TRBV7-3	15	TRBJ1-6	CASSVAEGGNSLRHF	TGTGCCAGCAGCGTAGCTGAAGGAGGAAATTCACTCCGCCACTTT
NA	NA	TRBV7-3	13	TRBJ1-2	CASLSNGGYFYTF	TGTGCCAGCCTCTCAAACGGGGGCTATTTCTACACCTTC
NA	TRBD2	TRBV6-8	15	TRBJ2-1	CASSYAGGAGGEQFF	TGTGCCAGCAGTTACGCGGGTGGAGCGGGAGGGGAGCAGTTCTTC
NA	TRBD1	TRBV12-3/TRBV12-4	13	TRBJ2-7	CASTPDRVGEQYF	TGTGCCAGCACCCCGGACAGGGTTGGCGAGCAGTACTTC
few	NA	TRBV7-2	14	TRBJ2-5	CASSRKWGEETQYF	TGTGCCAGCAGCCGTAAGTGGGGCGAAGAGACCCAGTACTTC
NA	NA	TRBV7-2	17	TRBJ1-5	CASSLLGLGAGNQSQHF	TGTGCCAGCAGCCTACTCGGCCTAGGTGCGGGCAATCAGTCCCAGCATTTT
NA	NA	TRBV6-6	12	TRBJ2-1	CAISSLGNEQFF	TGTGCCATCAGTTCCCTGGGGAACGAGCAGTTCTTC
medium-sized	TRBD1	TRBV6-6	16	TRBJ2-3	CASSYSGQGYTDTQYF	TGTGCCAGCAGTTACTCGGGACAGGGGTACACAGATACGCAGTATTTT
once	NA	TRBV7-2	13	TRBJ2-7	CASRTPGSYEKYF	TGTGCCAGCAGAACCCCAGGTTCCTACGAGAAGTACTTC
hyperexpanded	NA	TRBV7-2	13	TRBJ1-2	CASSFQGSYGYTF	TGTGCCAGCAGCTTTCAGGGGTCCTATGGCTACACCTTC
many	TRBD1	TRBV7-9	15	TRBJ1-2	CASSLRQGVNYGYTF	TGTGCCAGCAGCTTAAGACAGGGGGTGAACTATGGCTACACCTTC
large	NA	TRBV9	19	TRBJ2-3	CASSVSLRGAEPSTDTQYF	TGTGCCAGCAGCGTAAGCTTGAGGGGGGCTGAACCTAGCACAGATACGCAGTATTTT
NA	NA	TRBV7-9	10	TRBJ2-1	CASSDNEQFF	TGTGCCAGCAGCGACAATGAGCAGTTCTTC
NA	TRBD2	TRBV6-1	14	TRBJ2-1	CANNGRAISNEQLF	TGTGCCAACAACGGGAGGGCCATTAGCAATGAGCAGCTCTTC
many	TRBD2	TRBV6-6	17	TRBJ2-3	CASRLGTSGMGTDTQYF	TGTGCCAGCAGGTTGGGGACTAGCGGGATGGGGACAGATACGCAGTATTTT
medium-sized	TRBD2	TRBV5-3	14	TRBJ2-7	CASSPGLAPREQYF	TGTGCCAGCAGCCCGGGACTAGCCCCCAGGGAGCAGTACTTC
NA	NA	TRBV7-6	12	TRBJ2-5	CASSSRPETQYF	TGTGCCAGCAGCTCGAGACCGGAGACCCAGTACTTC
NA	TRBD2	TRBV6-1	14	TRBJ2-1	CARNGRERNKEQFF	TGTGCCAGAAACGGGAGGGAAAGGAACAAGGAGCAGTTCTTC
NA	NA	TRBV7-6	16	TRBJ2-5	CASSKIIGARGGQEYF	TGTGCCAGCAGCAAAATTATCGGAGCTAGGGGGGGCCAGGAGTACTTC
many	NA	TRBV7-3	14	TRBJ2-3	CASRRDFNTDTQYF	TGTGCCAGCAGACGGGACTTTAACACAGATACGCAGTATTTT
NA	TRBD1	TRBV6-1	16	TRBJ2-1	CASSEAETGAYNEQFF	TGTGCCAGCAGTGAAGCTGAGACAGGGGCCTACAATGAGCAGTTCTTT
many	TRBD1	TRBV7-9	15	TRBJ1-6	CASSQDRAGNSPLHF	TGTGCCAGCAGCCAAGACAGGGCGGGGAATTCACCCCTCCACTTT
few	NA	TRBV6-6	12	TRBJ2-5	CASSYSEGPEDF	TGTGCCAGCAGTTACTCGGAGGGCCCCGAGGACTTC
NA	NA	TRBV10-1	12	TRBJ1-4	CASSADMSELFF	TGCGCCAGCAGTGCGGACATGTCTGAACTGTTTTTT
few	NA	TRBV7-6	14	TRBJ2-2	CASSLGGRTGELFF	TGTGCCAGCAGCTTGGGGGGCAGAACCGGGGAGCTGTTTTTT
NA	TRBD2	TRBV7-9	14	TRBJ2-5	CATGGLAYQETQYF	TGTGCCACCGGGGGACTAGCCTACCAAGAGACCCAGTACTTC
few	TRBD1	TRBV12-3/TRBV12-4	15	TRBJ1-1	CASSQNTGAGTEAFF	TGTGCCAGCAGCCAGAACACAGGGGCCGGGACTGAAGCTTTCTTT
NA	NA	TRBV6-1	18	TRBJ2-2	CASYVGRGAGWNTGELFF	TGTGCCAGCTACGTTGGACGGGGGGCGGGGTGGAACACCGGGGAGCTGTTTTTT
NA	NA	TRBV7-6	13	TRBJ1-1	CARRSGRSTAAFF	TGTGCCCGCCGCTCAGGACGCAGCACTGCAGCTTTCTTT
NA	NA	TRBV6-9	15	TRBJ1-1	CASSYGVEGGTEAFF	TGTGCCAGCAGTTATGGCGTAGAGGGCGGCACTGAAGCTTTCTTT
NA	NA	TRBV7-3	13	TRBJ1-2	CASSFTGGSGYTF	TGTGCCAGCAGCTTCACCGGGGGCTCTGGCTACACCTTC
NA	NA	TRBV27	14	TRBJ2-2	CASRTQGNAGELFF	TGTGCCAGCAGGACGCAGGGGAACGCCGGGGAGCTGTTTTTT
NA	TRBD1	TRBV10-1	12	TRBJ1-4	CASSVDRGELFF	TGCGCCAGCAGTGTAGACAGGGGTGAACTGTTTTTT
NA	NA	TRBV7-3	13	TRBJ1-2	CAILLNGGYFYTF	TGTGCCATCCTCTTAAACGGGGGCTATTTCTACACCTTC
NA	NA	TRBV7-2	13	TRBJ2-5	CASSFLVQETQYF	TGTGCCAGCAGCTTTTTAGTCCAAGAGACCCAGTACTTC
many	TRBD2	TRBV6-1	14	TRBJ2-1	CASNGRARNKEQFF	TGTGCCAGCAACGGGAGGGCCAGGAACAAGGAGCAGTTCTTC
NA	TRBD2	TRBV7-6	14	TRBJ2-2	CASSLAGNIGELFF	TGTGCCAGCAGCCTAGCGGGGAACATCGGGGAGCTGTTTTTT
many	TRBD1	TRBV6-5	14	TRBJ2-7	CASSYWTGGYEQYF	TGTGCCAGCAGTTACTGGACAGGGGGCTACGAGCAGTACTTC
many	TRBD1	TRBV6-8	15	TRBJ2-3	CASTKGRQGSDTQYF	TGTGCCAGCACCAAAGGGCGACAGGGTTCAGATACGCAGTATTTT
large	NA	TRBV7-6	14	TRBJ2-6	CASSPDSGANVLTF	TGTGCCAGCAGCCCAGACTCTGGGGCCAACGTCCTGACTTTC
NA	NA	TRBV7-6	16	TRBJ1-3	CASSFLGQPSGNTIYF	TGTGCCAGCAGCTTTCTCGGACAGCCCTCTGGAAACACCATATATTTT
few	TRBD2	TRBV18	16	TRBJ2-7	CASSPPGSSGTTEQYF	TGTGCCAGCTCACCACCGGGTTCTAGCGGGACGACCGAGCAGTACTTC
NA	TRBD1	TRBV7-6	13	TRBJ1-6	CASSSTGESPLHF	TGTGCCAGCAGCAGCACAGGGGAATCACCCCTCCACTTT
few	TRBD1	TRBV7-9	15	TRBJ1-2	CASSLYMGQNYGYTF	TGTGCCAGCAGCTTATATATGGGACAGAACTATGGCTACACCTTC
many	NA	TRBV6-2/TRBV6-3	13	TRBJ1-5	CASSESQEQPQHF	TGTGCCAGTAGTGAATCCCAGGAACAGCCCCAGCATTTT
few	NA	TRBV27	14	TRBJ2-2	CASRTQGNTGELFF	TGTGCCAGCAGGACGCAGGGGAACACCGGGGAGCTGTTTTTT
few	TRBD1	TRBV7-2	14	TRBJ1-5	CASSTDRGNQPQHF	TGTGCCAGCAGCACGGACAGGGGCAATCAGCCCCAGCATTTT
once	TRBD2	TRBV6-1	14	TRBJ2-1	CASNGRDISNEKLF	TGTGCCAGCAACGGGAGGGACATTAGCAATGAGAAGTTATTC
NA	NA	TRBV6-8	13	TRBJ2-1	CASSYSDYNEQFF	TGTGCCAGCAGTTACTCAGATTACAATGAGCAGTTCTTC
many	NA	TRBV7-2	13	TRBJ2-7	CASSSRALYEQYF	TGTGCCAGCAGCTCTCGGGCCCTCTACGAGCAGTACTTC
medium-sized	TRBD1	TRBV7-3	15	TRBJ1-1	CASSLTGGMNTEAFF	TGTGCCAGCAGCTTGACAGGGGGCATGAACACTGAAGCTTTCTTT
once	NA	TRBV7-6	17	TRBJ1-3	CASSLGIGTLSGNTRYF	TGTGCCAGCAGCTTAGGTATCGGCACCCTCTCTGGAAACACCAGATATTTT
few	NA	TRBV7-2	15	TRBJ2-5	CASSSSLSAGETQYF	TGTGCCAGCAGCTCCAGTTTAAGCGCTGGAGAGACCCAGTACTTC